Listed below are T cell receptor beta chains from one sample, sequenced in a study of T-cell reconstitution after alpha-beta-depleted transplantation in children. TCRdb used MiXCR to reprocess the PCR reads, holding one entry per CDR3 protein. The data contain 250,000 to 300,000 distinct CDR3 sequences, nearly 10% of them singletons. Sequenced here: PBMCs from the stem cell graft donor, sampled from the stem cell graft. The receptor set was obtained from a human donor who donated a stem cell graft to a child with SCID. Each CDR3 is given with its conserved first and last residue. A D gene is named only where the DNA matches it firmly. Clone size is given for some rows only: seen once, a few or many times, or a class if the clone is expanded.

d_gene,len,j_gene,v_gene,abundance,CDR3aa,CDR3nt
NA,12,TRBJ2-1,TRBV18,few,CASSSAPPTWFF,TGTGCCAGCTCGTCAGCCCCCCCGACCTGGTTCTTC
NA,16,TRBJ2-3,TRBV5-1,few,CASSLDSALARDTQYF,TGCGCCAGCAGCTTGGACTCGGCGCTAGCACGCGATACGCAGTATTTT
NA,12,TRBJ2-3,TRBV5-1,NA,CASSYFGDTQYF,TGCGCCAGCAGCTATTTCGGAGATACGCAGTATTTT
NA,13,TRBJ2-2,TRBV2,NA,CASSPEGGVALFF,TGTGCCAGCAGTCCCGAAGGAGGGGTGGCGCTGTTTTTT
TRBD2,15,TRBJ2-1,TRBV12-3/TRBV12-4,few,CASSLLAGGGGEQFF,TGTGCCAGCAGTTTACTAGCGGGGGGGGGTGGTGAGCAGTTCTTC
NA,15,TRBJ2-7,TRBV28,few,CASRDPGGANYEQYF,TGTGCCAGCAGGGACCCAGGGGGGGCTAACTACGAGCAGTACTTC
NA,13,TRBJ1-2,TRBV20-1,many,CSAREGANYGYTF,TGCAGTGCTAGGGAGGGGGCTAACTATGGCTACACCTTC
TRBD2,16,TRBJ2-7,TRBV12-3/TRBV12-4,many,CASSSVTGGVSYEQYF,TGTGCCAGCAGTTCCGTAACGGGGGGGGTCTCCTACGAGCAGTACTTC
TRBD2,14,TRBJ2-7,TRBV28,NA,CASRRTSGLYEQYF,TGTGCCAGCAGAAGGACTAGCGGGCTCTACGAGCAGTACTTC
NA,13,TRBJ1-1,TRBV6-1,NA,CASSAFRGTEAFF,TGTGCCAGCAGTGCCTTTAGAGGGACTGAAGCTTTCTTT
NA,14,TRBJ2-1,TRBV29-1,many,CSAAPGRSYNEQFF,TGCAGCGCCGCGCCGGGGAGGTCCTACAATGAGCAGTTCTTC
TRBD2,16,TRBJ2-1,TRBV4-2,few,CASSHSGGAVVNEQFF,TGTGCCAGCAGCCATAGCGGGGGGGCAGTAGTCAATGAGCAGTTCTTC
NA,13,TRBJ2-7,TRBV3-1,many,CASSQGSGGEQYF,TGTGCCAGCAGCCAAGGTAGCGGCGGCGAGCAGTACTTC
TRBD2,15,TRBJ2-5,TRBV20-1,NA,CSAQGLAIDQETQYF,TGCAGTGCTCAGGGACTAGCGATAGACCAAGAGACCCAGTACTTC
TRBD1,14,TRBJ2-1,TRBV10-3,few,CAISSTGGGNEQFF,TGTGCCATCAGTTCGACAGGGGGCGGGAATGAGCAGTTCTTC
TRBD1,14,TRBJ2-3,TRBV12-3/TRBV12-4,few,CASSQDRPTDTQYF,TGTGCCAGCAGCCAGGACAGGCCCACAGATACGCAGTATTTT
NA,14,TRBJ2-3,TRBV5-5,few,CASSLLGLADTQYF,TGTGCCAGCAGCCTTCTGGGGTTGGCGGATACGCAGTATTTT
NA,15,TRBJ1-2,TRBV12-3/TRBV12-4,few,CASSPHPHRNYGYTF,TGTGCCAGCAGTCCCCACCCCCACAGAAACTATGGCTACACCTTC
TRBD1,15,TRBJ1-6,TRBV15,NA,CATSRKDRANSPLHF,TGTGCCACCAGCAGAAAGGACAGGGCCAATTCACCCCTCCACTTT
NA,10,TRBJ1-1,TRBV20-1,NA,CSAPSTEAFF,TGCAGTGCCCCCAGCACTGAAGCTTTCTTT
NA,14,TRBJ1-2,TRBV5-6,many,CASREQGGNYGYTF,TGTGCCAGCCGCGAACAGGGAGGGAACTATGGCTACACCTTC
NA,13,TRBJ2-7,TRBV10-3,NA,CAISDRSSYEQYF,TGTGCCATCAGTGACAGAAGTTCCTACGAGCAGTACTTC
NA,16,TRBJ2-3,TRBV7-6,NA,CASSQLSGARTDTQYF,TGTGCCAGCAGCCAACTAAGCGGCGCCCGCACAGATACGCAGTATTTT
TRBD2,15,TRBJ2-7,TRBV6-5,few,CASSLGLALSYEQYF,TGTGCCAGCAGTTTGGGACTAGCGCTCTCCTACGAGCAGTACTTC
TRBD2,16,TRBJ2-3,TRBV5-1,NA,CASSNPSGDDTDTQYF,TGCGCCAGCAGCAACCCTAGCGGGGATGACACAGATACGCAGTATTTT
TRBD2,15,TRBJ2-7,TRBV27,few,CASGHYSSGSYEQYF,TGTGCCAGCGGACACTATTCTAGCGGGTCCTACGAGCAGTACTTC
NA,13,TRBJ2-1,TRBV12-3/TRBV12-4,NA,CASSLLANNEQFF,TGTGCCAGCAGTTTATTGGCGAACAATGAGCAGTTCTTC
TRBD1,13,TRBJ2-5,TRBV7-6,many,CASSTRQGETQYF,TGTGCCAGCAGCACTCGACAGGGAGAGACCCAGTACTTC